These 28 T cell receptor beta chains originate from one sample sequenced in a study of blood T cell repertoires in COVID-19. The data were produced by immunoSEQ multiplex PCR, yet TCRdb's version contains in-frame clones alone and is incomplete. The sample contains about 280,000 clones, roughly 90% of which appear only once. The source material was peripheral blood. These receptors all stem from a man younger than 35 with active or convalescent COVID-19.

The CDR3 sequence is CASTPGGGAYNEQFF. CDR3 in DNA: TGTGCCAGCACTCCCGGCGGGGGGGCGTACAATGAGCAGTTCTTC. This chain uses TRBV7-2 with TRBJ2-1, with 9 bases matching TRBD2. The CDR3 has 15 residues. CDR1 is SGHTA, CDR2 FQGNSA, per germline. Germline trimming cut 7 bases from V and 4 bases from J; bases unmatched to any gene: 8.

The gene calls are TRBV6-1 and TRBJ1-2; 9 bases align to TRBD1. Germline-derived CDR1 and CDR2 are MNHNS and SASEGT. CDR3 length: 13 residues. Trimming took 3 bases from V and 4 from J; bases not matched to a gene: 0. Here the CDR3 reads CASSETGGYGYTF. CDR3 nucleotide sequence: TGTGCCAGCAGTGAGACAGGGGGCTATGGCTACACCTTC.

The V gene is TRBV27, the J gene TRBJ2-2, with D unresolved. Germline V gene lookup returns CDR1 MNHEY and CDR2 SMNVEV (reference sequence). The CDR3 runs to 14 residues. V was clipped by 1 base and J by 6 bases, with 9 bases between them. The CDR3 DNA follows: TGTGCCAGCAGTTTATTTCAGGCGTCCGGGGAGCTGTTTTTT. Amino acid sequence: CASSLFQASGELFF.

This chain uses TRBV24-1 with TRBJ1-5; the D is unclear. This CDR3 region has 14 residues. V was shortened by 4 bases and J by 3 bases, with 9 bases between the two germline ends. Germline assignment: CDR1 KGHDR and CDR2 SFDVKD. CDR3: CATSDRGNNQPQHF. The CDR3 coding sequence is TGTGCCACCAGTGACCGGGGTAACAATCAGCCCCAGCATTTT.

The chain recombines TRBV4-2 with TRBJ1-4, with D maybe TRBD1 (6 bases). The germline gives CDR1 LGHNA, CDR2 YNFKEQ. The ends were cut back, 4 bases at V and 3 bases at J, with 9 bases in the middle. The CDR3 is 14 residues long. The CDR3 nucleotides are TGTGCCAGCAGCCTGAACAGGGCTAATGAAAAACTGTTTTTT. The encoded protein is CASSLNRANEKLFF.

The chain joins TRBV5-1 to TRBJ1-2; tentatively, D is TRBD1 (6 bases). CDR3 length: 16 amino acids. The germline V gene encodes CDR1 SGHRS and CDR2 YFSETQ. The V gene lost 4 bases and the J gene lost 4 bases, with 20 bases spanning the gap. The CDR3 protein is CASSPGDRRSSYGYTF. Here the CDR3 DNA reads TGCGCCAGCAGCCCAGGTGACAGGCGCTCTAGCTATGGCTACACCTTC.

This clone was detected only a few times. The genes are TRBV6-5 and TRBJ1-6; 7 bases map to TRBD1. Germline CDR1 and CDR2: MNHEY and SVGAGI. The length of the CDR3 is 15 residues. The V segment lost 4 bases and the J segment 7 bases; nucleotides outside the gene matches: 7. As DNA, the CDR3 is TGTGCCAGCAGTTCTGAAGGGACAGTCAATTCACCCCTCCACTTT. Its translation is CASSSEGTVNSPLHF.

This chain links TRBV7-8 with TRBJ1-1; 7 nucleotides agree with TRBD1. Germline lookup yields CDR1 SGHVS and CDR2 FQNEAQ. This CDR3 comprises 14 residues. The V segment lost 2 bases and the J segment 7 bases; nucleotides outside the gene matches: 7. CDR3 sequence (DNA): TGTGCCAGCAGCTTAAGGGACAGCGGACTTGAAGCTTTCTTT. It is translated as CASSLRDSGLEAFF.

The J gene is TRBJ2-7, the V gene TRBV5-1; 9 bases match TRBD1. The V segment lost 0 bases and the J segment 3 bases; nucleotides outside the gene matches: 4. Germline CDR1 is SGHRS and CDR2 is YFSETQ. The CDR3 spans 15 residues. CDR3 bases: TGCGCCAGCAGCTTGGAGACAGGGGGGGGCTACGAGCAGTACTTC. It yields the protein CASSLETGGGYEQYF.

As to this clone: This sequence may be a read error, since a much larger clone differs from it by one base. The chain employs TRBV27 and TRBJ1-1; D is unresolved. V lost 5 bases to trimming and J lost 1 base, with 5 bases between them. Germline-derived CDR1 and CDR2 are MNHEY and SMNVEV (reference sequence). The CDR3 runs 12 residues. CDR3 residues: CASSPGNTEAFF. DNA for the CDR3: TGTGCCAGCAGTCCAGGGAACACTGAAGCTTTCTTT.

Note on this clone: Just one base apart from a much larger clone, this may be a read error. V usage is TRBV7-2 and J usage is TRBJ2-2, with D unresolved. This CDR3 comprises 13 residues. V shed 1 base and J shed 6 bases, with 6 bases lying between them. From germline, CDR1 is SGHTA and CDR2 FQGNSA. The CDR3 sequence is CASSLGASGELFF. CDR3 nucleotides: TGTGCCAGCAGCTTAGGGGCGTCCGGGGAGCTGTTTTTT. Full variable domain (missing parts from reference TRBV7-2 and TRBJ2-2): GAGVSQSPSNKVTEKGKDVELRCDPISGHTALYWYRQSLGQGLEFLIYFQGNSAPDKSGLPSDRFSAERTGGSVSTLTIQRTQQEDSAVYLCASSLGASGELFFGEGSRLTVL.

The CDR3 coding sequence is TGTGCCACCAGTGAGGCGGCAGGGGGCCCCGGGGAGCTGTTTTTT. It specifies CATSEAAGGPGELFF. This chain links TRBV24-1 with TRBJ2-2; 8 bases are shared with TRBD1. Germline CDR1 is KGHDR and CDR2 is SFDVKD. The CDR3 runs 15 residues. Trimming removed 4 bases from V and 6 bases from J; junction bases left unmatched: 6.

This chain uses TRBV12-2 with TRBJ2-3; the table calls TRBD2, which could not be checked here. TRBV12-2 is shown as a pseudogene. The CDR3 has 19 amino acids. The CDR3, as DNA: TGTGCAAGTCGCTTAGAAGTGGGGACTAGCGGAAAAAGCACAGATACGCAGTATTTT. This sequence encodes CASRLEVGTSGKSTDTQYF.

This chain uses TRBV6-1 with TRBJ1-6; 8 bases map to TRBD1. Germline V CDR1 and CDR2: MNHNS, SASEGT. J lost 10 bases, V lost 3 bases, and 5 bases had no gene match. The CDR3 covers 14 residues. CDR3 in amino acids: CASSDGQGGSPLHF. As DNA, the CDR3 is TGTGCCAGCAGTGATGGACAGGGAGGATCACCCCTCCACTTT.

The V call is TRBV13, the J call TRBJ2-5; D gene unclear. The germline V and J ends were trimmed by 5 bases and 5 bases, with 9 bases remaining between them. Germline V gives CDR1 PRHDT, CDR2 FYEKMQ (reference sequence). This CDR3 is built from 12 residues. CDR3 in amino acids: CASSRGEETQYF. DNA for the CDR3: TGTGCCAGCAGCCGAGGAGAGGAGACCCAGTACTTC.

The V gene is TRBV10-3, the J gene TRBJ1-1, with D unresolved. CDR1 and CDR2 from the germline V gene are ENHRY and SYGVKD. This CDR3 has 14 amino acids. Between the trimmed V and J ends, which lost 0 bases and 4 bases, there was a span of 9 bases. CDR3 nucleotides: TGTGCCATCAGTGAGTCTTCCGAGAGCACTGAAGCTTTCTTT. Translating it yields CAISESSESTEAFF.

The CDR3 bases are TGTGCCAGCAGCTTAGTTTGGACAGGAATATCCTACGAGCAGTACTTC. Its protein product is CASSLVWTGISYEQYF. V and J are TRBV7-2 and TRBJ2-7; 7 bases are shared with TRBD1. The CDR3 length is 16 residues. Germline trimming cut 1 base from V and 1 base from J; bases unmatched to any gene: 7. The germline V gene encodes CDR1 SGHTA and CDR2 FQGNSA.

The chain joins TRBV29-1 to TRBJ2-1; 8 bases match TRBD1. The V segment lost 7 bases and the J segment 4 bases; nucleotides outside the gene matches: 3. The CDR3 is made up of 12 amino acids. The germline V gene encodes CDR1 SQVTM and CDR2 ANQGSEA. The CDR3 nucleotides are TGCAGCGCGACAGGGGCTTACAATGAGCAGTTCTTC. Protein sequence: CSATGAYNEQFF.

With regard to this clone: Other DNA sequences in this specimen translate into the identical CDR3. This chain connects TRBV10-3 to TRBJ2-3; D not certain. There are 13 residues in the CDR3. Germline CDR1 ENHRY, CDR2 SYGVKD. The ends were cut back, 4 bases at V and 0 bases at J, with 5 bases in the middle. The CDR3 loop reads CAISGQSTDTQYF. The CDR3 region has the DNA TGTGCCATCAGTGGGCAGAGCACAGATACGCAGTATTTT.

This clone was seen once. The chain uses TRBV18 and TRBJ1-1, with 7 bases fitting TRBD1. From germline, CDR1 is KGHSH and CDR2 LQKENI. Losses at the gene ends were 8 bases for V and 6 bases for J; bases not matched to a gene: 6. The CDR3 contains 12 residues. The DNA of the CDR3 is TGTGCCAGCGGACCGAGGGGGCCTGAAGCTTTCTTT. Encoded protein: CASGPRGPEAFF.

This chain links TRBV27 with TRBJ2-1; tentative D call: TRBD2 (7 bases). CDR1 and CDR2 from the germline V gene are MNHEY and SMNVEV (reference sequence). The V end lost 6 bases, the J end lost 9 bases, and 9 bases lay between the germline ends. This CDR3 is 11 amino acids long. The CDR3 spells CASRRGGEQFF. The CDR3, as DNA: TGTGCCAGCAGGAGGGGGGGTGAGCAGTTCTTC.

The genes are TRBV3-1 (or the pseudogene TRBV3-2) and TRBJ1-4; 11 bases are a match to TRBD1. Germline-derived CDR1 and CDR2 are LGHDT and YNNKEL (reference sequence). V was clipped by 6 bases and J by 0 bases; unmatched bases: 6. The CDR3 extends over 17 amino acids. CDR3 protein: CASRDRGQPPTNEKLFF. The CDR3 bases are TGTGCCAGCAGGGACAGGGGGCAACCCCCAACTAATGAAAAACTGTTTTTT.

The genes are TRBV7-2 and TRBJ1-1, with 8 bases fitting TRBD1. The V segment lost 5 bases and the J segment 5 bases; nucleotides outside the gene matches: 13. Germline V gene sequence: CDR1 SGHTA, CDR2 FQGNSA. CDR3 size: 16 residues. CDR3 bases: TGTGCCAGCAGCCCGACGACAGGGGTCCCTTTGACTGAAGCTTTCTTT. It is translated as CASSPTTGVPLTEAFF.

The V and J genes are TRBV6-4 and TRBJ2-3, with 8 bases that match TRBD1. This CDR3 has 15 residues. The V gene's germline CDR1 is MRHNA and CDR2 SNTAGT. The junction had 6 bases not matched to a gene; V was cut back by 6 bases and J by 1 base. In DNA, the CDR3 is TGTGCCAGCAGCGCCGAGACAGGGGGCACAGATACGCAGTATTTT. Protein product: CASSAETGGTDTQYF.

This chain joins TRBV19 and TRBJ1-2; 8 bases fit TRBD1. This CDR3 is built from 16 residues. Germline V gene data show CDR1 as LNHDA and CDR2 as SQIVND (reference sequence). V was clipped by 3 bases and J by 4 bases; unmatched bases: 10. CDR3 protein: CASSILEGQGFYGYTF. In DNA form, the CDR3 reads TGTGCCAGTAGTATCCTCGAAGGACAGGGATTCTATGGCTACACCTTC.

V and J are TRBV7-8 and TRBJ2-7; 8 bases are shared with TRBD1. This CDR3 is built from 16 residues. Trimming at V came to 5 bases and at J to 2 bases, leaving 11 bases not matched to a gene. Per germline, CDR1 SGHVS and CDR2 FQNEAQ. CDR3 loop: CASSPHRQGQAYEQYF. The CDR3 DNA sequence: TGTGCCAGCAGCCCGCACCGACAGGGACAGGCCTACGAGCAGTACTTC. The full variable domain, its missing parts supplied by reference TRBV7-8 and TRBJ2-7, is GAGVSQSPRYKVAKRGQDVALRCDPISGHVSLFWYQQALGQGPEFLTYFQNEAQLDKSGLPSDRFFAERPEGSVSTLKIQRTQQEDSAVYLCASSPHRQGQAYEQYFGPGTRLTVT.

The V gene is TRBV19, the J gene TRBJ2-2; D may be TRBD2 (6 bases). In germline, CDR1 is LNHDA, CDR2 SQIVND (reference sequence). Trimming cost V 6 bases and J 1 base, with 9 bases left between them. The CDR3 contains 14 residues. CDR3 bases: TGTGCCAGTAGGCGGGACGGGAACACCGGGGAGCTGTTTTTT. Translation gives CASRRDGNTGELFF. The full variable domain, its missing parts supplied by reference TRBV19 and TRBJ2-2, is DGGITQSPKYLFRKEGQNVTLSCEQNLNHDAMYWYRQDPGQGLRLIYYSQIVNDFQKGDIAEGYSVSREKKESFPLTVTSAQKNPTAFYLCASRRDGNTGELFFGEGSRLTVL.

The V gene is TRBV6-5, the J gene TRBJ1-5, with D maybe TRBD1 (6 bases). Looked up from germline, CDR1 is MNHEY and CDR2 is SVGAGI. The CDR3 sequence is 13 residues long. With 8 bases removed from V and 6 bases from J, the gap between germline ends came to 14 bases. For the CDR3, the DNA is TGTGCCAGCGGCCTGGGGGCGGGTCAGCCCCAGCATTTT. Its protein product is CASGLGAGQPQHF.